A selection of T cell receptor beta chains follows, all from one sample in a study of blood T cell repertoires in COVID-19. Repertoires were generated with immunoSEQ multiplex PCR, while TCRdb's copy carries only in-frame clones and drops some. The table records 300,000 to 400,000 clones, about 87% of them present only once. Source material: peripheral blood. Source of these receptors: a man aged 25 to 40 with COVID-19, enrolled during active disease. Each CDR3 is given without its conserved first and last residue. For some rows the clone size is stated as once, few or many, or as a class when expanded; others skip it.

V	J	size	CDR3
TRBV19	TRBJ2-1	-	ASSIGRAPYNEQF
TRBV29-1	TRBJ2-7	-	SAQASSYEQY
TRBV28	TRBJ1-6	-	ASSASTGVAPLH
TRBV7-8	TRBJ2-7	-	ASSPGGIGTYEQY
TRBV19	TRBJ1-2	-	ASSHREANYGYT
TRBV3-1/TRBV3-2	TRBJ1-1	-	ASSQAGLRQNTEAF
TRBV6-6	TRBJ1-5	-	ASSYSTGGQPQH
TRBV2	TRBJ2-2	-	ASGPQGAYTGELF
TRBV5-4	TRBJ2-1	-	ASSLGQAYYNEQF
TRBV11-3	TRBJ2-1	once	ASSSGQGIGEQF